A single sample gave rise to the 30 T cell receptor beta chains below, sequenced in a study of T cell repertoires in cytomegalovirus infection. Each CDR3 protein gets one entry after TCRdb re-called the reads with MiXCR. This sample has 350,000 to 550,000 distinct CDR3 sequences, with roughly a third found just once. The sample comprised PBMCs. Source of these receptors: a human donor in good health (CMV status not recorded). Some clones in this sample may be carry-over from other donors' samples.

The sample holds a few counts of this clonotype. The V call is TRBV19, the J call TRBJ2-3; TRBD2 matches 11 bases. With V trimmed by 8 bases and J by 6 bases, 4 bases remained unmatched. The CDR3 contains 13 residues. Germline lookup yields CDR1 LNHDA and CDR2 SQIVND (reference sequence). CDR3 protein: CASSTSGVDTQYF. CDR3 in DNA: TGTGCCAGTTCGACTAGCGGGGTGGATACGCAGTATTTT.

This sequence joins TRBV28 and TRBJ1-4, with TRBD1 matching 7 bases. CDR1 is MDHEN and CDR2 is SYDVKM in the germline V gene. The CDR3 covers 17 residues. Trimming removed 6 bases from V and 0 bases from J; junction bases left unmatched: 10. This CDR3 is CASRRVGTVATNEKLFF. CDR3 in DNA: TGTGCCAGCAGGAGAGTCGGGACAGTTGCAACTAATGAAAAACTGTTTTTT.

The chain has TRBV7-9 and TRBJ2-7; D ambiguous. The CDR3 consists of 12 residues. Germline CDR1 reads SEHNR; CDR2 reads FQNEAQ (reference sequence). V was cut by 6 bases and J by 6 bases, with 12 bases left in between. CDR3 loop: CASRSLRGEQYF. The CDR3 DNA is TGTGCCAGCAGGTCCCTGAGAGGCGAGCAGTACTTC.

J is TRBJ1-5 and V is TRBV6-2 or TRBV6-3; TRBD1 is a possible D gene (5 bases). The CDR3 totals 17 residues. Germline CDR1 and CDR2: MNHEY and SVGEGT. Trimming left V 8 bases short and J 6 bases short, with 26 bases between. Here the CDR3 DNA reads TGTGCCAGCGAATACCCCCCGCGGGGGGAGGTTCGTCAGCCCCAGCATTTT. Amino acids: CASEYPPRGEVRQPQHF.

A few counts support this clonotype. The V and J genes are TRBV11-2 and TRBJ2-5; 12 bases are shared with TRBD1. J was trimmed by 6 bases and V by 4 bases; bases with no gene match: 6. The CDR3 contains 15 residues. CDR1 and CDR2 from the germline V gene are SGHAT and FQNNGV. The CDR3: CASSSGTGGTKTQYF. DNA of the CDR3: TGTGCCAGCAGCTCGGGGACAGGGGGCACGAAGACCCAGTACTTC. Variable domain in full (rest from reference TRBV11-2 and TRBJ2-5): EAGVAQSPRYKIIEKRQSVAFWCNPISGHATLYWYQQILGQGPKLLIQFQNNGVVDDSQLPKDRFSAERLKGVDSTLKIQPAKLEDSAVYLCASSSGTGGTKTQYFGPGTRLLVL.

Notes on this clonotype: A junction end diverges from the germline sequence, so it may reflect a read error. This chain joins TRBV7-9 and TRBJ2-3, with D tentatively TRBD2 (5 bases). The length of the CDR3 is 15 residues. Germline CDR1 is SEHNR and CDR2 is FQNEAQ (reference sequence). The CDR3 DNA is TGTGCCATCAGCTTAGCGCTGGCTAGCACAGAGACGCAGTATTTT. This gives the protein CAISLALASTETQYF.

This clonotype has more than one count but fewer than ten. The gene calls are TRBV12-3 or TRBV12-4 and TRBJ2-7; no clear D gene. V was trimmed by 8 bases and J by 2 bases, leaving 10 bases between them. This CDR3 is 12 amino acids long. CDR3 nucleotide sequence: TGTGCCAGCCACGGAACCACCTACGAGCAGTACTTC. Translated: CASHGTTYEQYF.

This clonotype appeared a few times. The J gene is TRBJ2-5, the V gene TRBV6-1, with TRBD2 as a possible D gene (5 bases). This CDR3 spans 17 amino acids. Trimming shortened V by 1 base and J by 2 bases, and 17 bases separated the two germline ends. Germline CDR1 and CDR2: MNHNS and SASEGT. The CDR3 reads CASSEGFSSNLQETQYF. In DNA form, the CDR3 reads TGTGCCAGCAGTGAAGGGTTTTCTAGCAACCTTCAAGAGACCCAGTACTTC.

The V gene is TRBV7-9, the J gene TRBJ2-7, with TRBD1 as a possible D gene (5 bases). This CDR3 contains 13 residues. Trimming left V 5 bases short and J 6 bases short, with 14 bases between. Germline V gene lookup returns CDR1 SEHNR and CDR2 FQNEAQ (reference sequence). The chain's CDR3 is CASSDRSPTEQYF. Written as DNA, the CDR3 is TGTGCCAGCAGCGACAGATCCCCCACCGAGCAGTACTTC.

This clonotype has a single count. This likely comes from a read error, as the CDR3 has no conserved phenylalanine or tryptophan at its end. V is TRBV7-9 and J is TRBJ2-7; possible D gene TRBD2, 5 bases. Germline V gives CDR1 SEHNR, CDR2 FQNEAQ (reference sequence). The ends were cut back, 3 bases at V and 6 bases at J, with 12 bases in the middle. The CDR3 is made up of 13 amino acids. CDR3 sequence (DNA): TGTGCCAGCAGCTTGCCGGGGTGGTCCGAGCAGTACTTA. Its protein is CASSLPGWSEQYL.

The genes are TRBV19 and TRBJ2-7; D is perhaps TRBD1 (6 bases). The ends were cut back, 0 bases at V and 2 bases at J, with 11 bases in the middle. Germline V lookup: CDR1 LNHDA, CDR2 SQIVND (reference sequence). The CDR3 is 15 amino acids. CDR3 sequence (DNA): TGTGCCAGTAGTATAGATCAACAGGGCCCCTACGAGCAGTACTTC. This codes for CASSIDQQGPYEQYF.

J is TRBJ2-7 and V is TRBV28; no firm D call. This CDR3 has 13 residues. V was shortened by 2 bases and J by 3 bases, with 8 bases between the two germline ends. Germline loops: CDR1 MDHEN, CDR2 SYDVKM. Here the CDR3 DNA reads TGTGCCAGCAGTTTAAATAACGGCTACGAGCAGTACTTC. Residues: CASSLNNGYEQYF. Full variable domain (outside the CDR3, taken from reference TRBV28 and TRBJ2-7): DVKVTQSSRYLVKRTGEKVFLECVQDMDHENMFWYRQDPGLGLRLIYFSYDVKMKEKGDIPEGYSVSREKKERFSLILESASTNQTSMYLCASSLNNGYEQYFGPGTRLTVT.

The J gene is TRBJ1-5, the V gene TRBV10-2; D uncertain. The CDR3 is made up of 12 amino acids. Per germline, CDR1 WSHSY and CDR2 SAAADI. Trimming took 2 bases from V and 5 from J, leaving 4 bases between them. CDR3 DNA sequence: TGCGCCAGCAGTGAGGTAGATCAGCCCCAGCATTTT. This gives the protein CASSEVDQPQHF.

There are many counts of this clonotype. The chain couples TRBV11-2 to TRBJ1-4, with TRBD1 identical over 9 bases. Germline lookup yields CDR1 SGHAT and CDR2 FQNNGV. V was pared by 5 bases and J by 6 bases, with 7 bases of the junction left unmatched. The length of the CDR3 is 15 residues. CDR3 amino acids: CASSNPTGGDEKLFF. The CDR3 DNA is TGTGCCAGCAGCAATCCGACAGGGGGGGATGAAAAACTGTTTTTT. The full variable domain, rest sourced from reference TRBV11-2 and TRBJ1-4, is EAGVAQSPRYKIIEKRQSVAFWCNPISGHATLYWYQQILGQGPKLLIQFQNNGVVDDSQLPKDRFSAERLKGVDSTLKIQPAKLEDSAVYLCASSNPTGGDEKLFFGSGTQLSVL.

The V and J genes are TRBV27 and TRBJ2-1, with D perhaps matching TRBD1 (5 bases). The CDR3 is made up of 12 amino acids. The V end was cut by 5 bases, the J end by 13 bases, with 15 bases between. CDR1 MNHEY and CDR2 SMNVEV come from the germline V gene (reference sequence). The CDR3 region has the DNA TGTGCCAGCAGTATAGACGACAGAACACAGTTCTTC. Translated: CASSIDDRTQFF.

The chain joins TRBV5-1 to TRBJ1-5, with D possibly being TRBD1 (5 bases). This CDR3 contains 17 residues. Germline CDR1 and CDR2: SGHRS and YFSETQ. V lost 4 bases and J lost 1, with 18 bases in between. CDR3 protein: CASSEARELWSNQPQHF. The CDR3 DNA sequence: TGCGCCAGCAGCGAGGCCAGGGAGTTGTGGAGCAATCAGCCCCAGCATTTT.

This clonotype has a handful of counts. The chain employs TRBV7-3 and TRBJ2-6; TRBD2 aligns across 7 bases. The junction had 9 bases not matched to a gene; V was cut back by 1 base and J by 0 bases. The CDR3 spans 19 residues. Germline values: CDR1 SGHTA, CDR2 FQGTGA. The CDR3: CASSLIPSGGGSGANVLTF. The CDR3 nucleotides read TGTGCCAGCAGCTTAATCCCTAGCGGTGGGGGCTCTGGGGCCAACGTCCTGACTTTC.

The chain links TRBV7-6 to TRBJ1-4; 7 bases fit TRBD1. In germline, CDR1 is SGHVS, CDR2 FNYEAQ. The CDR3 runs to 16 residues. V shed 1 base, J shed 8 bases, and the junction held 10 bases outside the gene matches. CDR3 coding DNA: TGTGCCAGCAGCTTAGACAGGGACAGAACGCGCGAAAAACTGTTTTTT. It is translated as CASSLDRDRTREKLFF.

This clonotype was seen only a few times. The V gene is TRBV29-1, the J gene TRBJ1-1; a weak D match, TRBD1 (5 bases). Germline V gene sequence: CDR1 SQVTM, CDR2 ANQGSEA. V dropped 7 bases and J dropped 2 bases, with 17 bases sitting between them. The CDR3 runs to 14 residues. DNA of the CDR3: TGCAGCGCCGGACGGGCGGGGGTAAACACTGAAGCTTTCTTT. Translating gives CSAGRAGVNTEAFF.

This clonotype was seen ten or more times. The chain combines TRBV12-3 or TRBV12-4 with TRBJ2-3; 14 bases map to TRBD2. Germline trimming cut 4 bases from V and 6 bases from J; bases unmatched to any gene: 6. The CDR3 has 16 amino acids. Here the CDR3 reads CASSSGLAGGPDTQYF. In nucleotides, the CDR3 is TGTGCCAGCAGTTCCGGACTAGCGGGGGGCCCGGATACGCAGTATTTT.

This chain connects TRBV24-1 to TRBJ1-2; no firm D call. In germline, CDR1 is KGHDR, CDR2 SFDVKD. The V end lost 3 bases, the J end lost 2 bases, and 9 bases lay between the germline ends. This CDR3 region has 14 residues. CDR3 amino acids: CATSDLDGNYGYTF. CDR3 sequence (DNA): TGTGCCACCAGTGATCTAGACGGAAACTATGGCTACACCTTC.

The rearrangement joins TRBV12-3 or TRBV12-4 to TRBJ2-7; D is undetermined. There are 13 residues in the CDR3. Trimming cost V 1 base and J 6 bases, with 10 bases left between them. DNA for the CDR3: TGTGCCAGCAGTTTAGACCGATTTCTCGAGCAGTACTTC. Translation gives CASSLDRFLEQYF.

This clonotype occurred a few times. The chain uses TRBV4-1 and TRBJ2-1; 12 bases fit TRBD2. CDR3 length: 16 residues. With V trimmed by 3 bases and J by 8 bases, 8 bases remained unmatched. Germline CDR1 and CDR2: MGHRA and YSYEKL. CDR3 sequence reads: CASSQLGTSGRDEQFF. The CDR3 DNA reads as TGCGCCAGCAGCCAGCTGGGGACTAGCGGGCGCGATGAGCAGTTCTTC.

The chain combines TRBV27 with TRBJ1-5; the D is unclear. Germline-derived CDR1 and CDR2 are MNHEY and SMNVEV (reference sequence). The CDR3 has 15 amino acids. Trimming took 0 bases from V and 6 from J, leaving 12 bases between them. This CDR3 reads CASSLSVNSGQPQHF. The CDR3 nucleotides are TGTGCCAGCAGTTTATCAGTCAATAGTGGTCAGCCCCAGCATTTT.

The chain is built from TRBV20-1 and TRBJ2-1; TRBD1 matches at 11 bases. With V trimmed by 1 base and J by 7 bases, 9 bases remained unmatched. The germline CDR1 and CDR2 sequences are DFQATT and SNEGSKA (reference sequence). The CDR3 covers 16 residues. Here the CDR3 DNA reads TGCAGTGCTAGAGCATTCCGGGACAGGGGGGGGAATGAGCAGTTCTTC. As protein: CSARAFRDRGGNEQFF.

In this sample, this clonotype turned up a few times. CDR3 sequence reads: CASSFSGSDYGYTF. As DNA, the CDR3 is TGTGCCAGCAGTTTCTCGGGGTCCGACTATGGCTACACCTTC. This chain joins TRBV27 and TRBJ1-2, with D hard to call. Germline V gene sequence: CDR1 MNHEY, CDR2 SMNVEV (reference sequence). The CDR3 length is 14 residues. Trimming pared 3 bases from V and 3 bases from J, leaving 11 bases between.

In its sample, this clonotype was seen a few times. The chain has TRBV24-1 and TRBJ2-3; tentatively, D is TRBD1 (6 bases). Trimming pared 4 bases from V and 4 bases from J, leaving 14 bases between. The CDR3 is made up of 15 amino acids. Germline CDR1 reads KGHDR; CDR2 reads SFDVKD. The CDR3, as DNA: TGTGCCACCAGTGACTCAGGGGCAACATCAGATACGCAGTATTTT. It specifies CATSDSGATSDTQYF.

The chain carries TRBV20-1 and TRBJ1-1, with D unclear. The CDR3 is 17 amino acids. Germline V gene sequence: CDR1 DFQATT, CDR2 SNEGSKA (reference sequence). Trimming left V 1 base short and J 4 bases short, with 22 bases between. CDR3 amino acids: CSARAGYSFQPVTEAFF. As DNA, the CDR3 is TGCAGTGCTAGAGCCGGTTACAGCTTTCAACCCGTCACTGAAGCTTTCTTT.

This clonotype was detected a few times. V usage is TRBV25-1 and J usage is TRBJ2-7; D might be TRBD1 (6 bases). Germline lookup yields CDR1 MGHDK and CDR2 SYGVNS. This CDR3 has 16 residues. V lost 0 bases, J lost 1 base, and 13 bases lay in between. CDR3: CASSEYGTSTSYEQYF. The DNA for the CDR3 is TGTGCCAGCAGTGAATATGGGACATCCACATCCTACGAGCAGTACTTC.

This clonotype has a handful of counts. V and J are TRBV6-6 and TRBJ2-7, with 12 nucleotides matching TRBD2. This CDR3 spans 15 amino acids. Looked up from germline, CDR1 is MNHNY and CDR2 is SVGAGI (reference sequence). V shed 5 bases, J shed 2 bases, and the junction held 4 bases outside the gene matches. The CDR3 reads CASSGSSGGAYEQYF. As DNA, the CDR3 is TGTGCCAGCAGTGGATCTAGCGGGGGGGCCTACGAGCAGTACTTC.